Shown below are 2 T cell receptor beta chains from a single sample sequenced in a study of tumor-infiltrating lymphocytes in primary liver carcinoma. Priming with a constant-region primer yielded TCR beta cDNA from 450 to 550 ng total RNA. Three rounds of nested multiplex PCR with slightly modified ARM-PCR produced TCR beta libraries. Forward primers for TRBV1-TRBV30 and a C-beta reverse primer served the first two PCR rounds, at about 11 cycles each. TCRdb used MiXCR to reprocess the multiplex PCR reads, holding one entry per CDR3 protein. Of a few hundred thousand distinct CDR3 sequences in the sample, more than 55% were seen once. They got blood RNA out of unsorted whole blood and also pulled out germline DNA. The sequencing sample was made of peripheral blood. Receptors originate from a woman in her twenties or thirties with primary liver carcinoma and hepatitis B virus infection.

The chain carries TRBV7-9 and TRBJ1-6; 10 positions match TRBD1. The ends lost 2 bases at V and 9 bases at J; junction bases unmatched: 7. In germline, CDR1 is SEHNR, CDR2 FQNEAQ (reference sequence). CDR3 size: 16 residues. CDR3 region: CASSLSGQGGGSPLHF. CDR3 DNA sequence: TGTGCCAGCAGCTTAAGTGGACAGGGGGGGGGTTCACCCCTCCACTTT.

With respect to this clonotype: The junction departs from the called germline gene at one end, perhaps through a read error. The chain combines TRBV11-2 with TRBJ2-3, with TRBD1 matching over 7 bases. This CDR3 is 16 amino acids long. CDR1 SGHAT and CDR2 FQNNGV come from the germline V gene. In DNA form, the CDR3 reads TGTGTCAGCAAAGTCGACAGGGCGGTTATCATGGATACGCAGTATTTT. It encodes CVSKVDRAVIMDTQYF.